The entry that follows covers one T cell receptor beta chain sequence. This clone was detected once. There is no known antigen for this receptor. No quality values exist for individual bases; no much larger clone is one base distant. This entry belongs to a study of cytomegalovirus exposure and HLA in healthy donors (dated by TCRdb to the late 2010s). Concerning the study at large: In an earlier analysis of approximately 500 of the donors, 276 Gb of sequence data and approximately 120 million unique TCR beta sequences from approximately 180 million T cells were reported. An early release covering more than 500 HLA-typed donors comprised 250 to 350 gigabases of sequencing data and tens of millions of unique TCR sequences. The genetic ancestry cluster associated with self-reported Caucasian donors included about 81% of the roughly 400 genotyped donors. The study aimed to test whether cataloging public T cell receptors could reveal signatures of past pathogen exposure. Using immunosequencing, the study profiled T cell repertoires from about 650 subjects and related those repertoires to cytomegalovirus serostatus. Besides the first cohort of some 670 subjects, a separate validation cohort made up of 120 different subjects was used. To predict cytomegalovirus infection status, the study combined high-throughput TCR immunosequencing, statistical association of individual TCRs with disease status, and machine learning. A later analysis re-analyzed previously published TCR beta repertoires from 666 donors and added high-resolution HLA genotyping to study TCR occurrence patterns. Rather than using new phenotypic data, the later analysis identified candidate immune exposures from TCR beta sequences and from how often those sequences occurred across donors. An earlier analysis of 587 of the donors used high-throughput TCR beta sequencing to judge whether each TCR beta V gene segment behaved as functional or pseudogenic. Alongside the repertoire data, information on donor age, sex, ethnicity and CMV serostatus was compiled. Genome-wide SNP genotypes for about 60% of the roughly 670 donors were used in a later genetic analysis, which treated that subset as a discovery cohort. Every repertoire in the discovery cohort had been generated on one and the same sequencing platform. Both class I and class II loci were covered by HLA typing, at four-digit resolution. The number of typed donors differed by locus: roughly 629-640 for A, B, C, DRB1 and DQB1; some 500 for DQA1; 606 for DPA1; and about 470 for DPB1. Five DR-DQ haplotypes were handled as single units for association and clustering because linkage in the cohort was strong. Among some 400 genotyped donors of the cohort, an average of approximately 200,000 unique TCR beta nucleotide sequences was sequenced per donor, of which 15% to 20% were non-productive.

In total, roughly 670 healthy bone marrow donors made up the cohort. At the time of sampling, all cohort members were nominally healthy, though unrecorded immune exposures were likely present. The donor was CMV seronegative and was included in the group of several hundred seronegative cohort members. Each donor provided a peripheral blood sample, and peripheral blood mononuclear cells were used for TCR beta sequencing. The Qiagen DNeasy Blood Extraction Kit was used to extract genomic DNA from the blood cell samples. The investigation overall reported the following: Broadly in line with IMGT annotations, most TCR beta V segments showed up in productive rearrangements about 90% or about 30% of the time in an earlier analysis of under 700 of the donors. Because HLA typing was missing for some donors at each locus, association tests included only the typed subset. Some IMGT-functional V segments, including TRBV6-2 and TRBV6-3, could not be told apart with the 87-base-pair reads, so those segments were excluded. For the cohort, immune exposure information was limited to CMV serostatus. In vitro tests confirmed that a few of the cytomegalovirus-associated TCR beta chains recognize cytomegalovirus antigens. A further reported finding was that TCR beta sequences accurately predicted the HLA-A and HLA-B alleles for most subjects in the first cohort. A group of highly shared sequence variants was considered likely to be a technical artifact of the sequencing pipeline. When HLA alleles, especially DR and DQ, strongly co-occurred, TCR associations were difficult to assign to individual alleles. In a later analysis, more than 15,000 TCR beta sequences were associated with specific HLA alleles at a false discovery rate of 0.05. In a later genetic analysis, fewer N-insertions in productive TCRs were reported among donors in an Asian-associated ancestry cluster than the roughly 700-donor mean. A total of 150 or so TCR beta chains were listed by the study as associated with cytomegalovirus. In a later analysis, HLA-associated TCR beta chains showed more clonal expansion and lower generation probabilities than non-associated chains that were equally common. The earlier analysis of about 600 of the donors excluded roughly 17 rarely observed V segments, including chromosome 9 orphons, because counts were too low. A later analysis found that most CMV-associated TCR beta chains appeared HLA-restricted, with HLA associations seemingly driven largely by CMV exposure. Linkage disequilibrium might explain the correlated functional status among segregating V segments, but an unknown experimental factor could not be excluded. A later analysis found that TCR association rates varied across HLA loci, with DRB1 alleles showing the most associated TCRs and HLA-C alleles the fewest. The authors suggested that the approach could potentially be extended to other disease states and immunological phenotypes. The classifier was reported to diagnose cytomegalovirus status with high specificity and sensitivity in both the original and validation cohorts. An association between a missense DCLRE1C variant and V-gene and J-gene trimming of TCR beta chains was found in a later genetic analysis and replicated in an independent cohort. Roughly uniform sequencing depth across donors was assumed in presence/absence analyses, although this assumption may not hold. This cohort had only TCR beta chains sequenced, and the lack of alpha or paired-chain data limited which features could be detected. Several of the top co-occurrence clusters appeared to be linked to parvovirus B19, influenza, CMV and Epstein-Barr virus, according to a later analysis. While some public TCRs were present in many individuals, most TCR sequences turned up only very rarely across donors.

The CDR3 contains 12 residues, cysteine and phenylalanine counted. The retained sequence is limited to the CDR3, 36 bases, with the frame set at the first base. CDR1 is given as SQVTM and CDR2 as ANQGSEA, both from the germline V gene. Trimming leaves V shorter by 6 bases and J shorter by 7 bases, with the junction holding 4 bases beyond the gene matches. The library was produced with the immunoSEQ multiplex PCR assay. The multiplex PCR relied on a mix of 60 forward primers for TCR Vbeta segments and 13 reverse primers for TCR Jbeta segments. The CDR3 region of rearranged TCR beta genes was amplified from genomic DNA with a multiplex PCR assay. The amplified TCR beta libraries were sequenced on the Illumina HiSeq System as 87-base-pair reads. Regarding the original processing steps: A later analysis counted about 82 million unique TCR beta chains across the 640 or so repertoires, and 9 million to 14 million of these chains were shared by at least two donors. To remove PCR and sequencing errors, raw reads were error-corrected and collapsed into unique sequences using a nearest-neighbor algorithm that merged closely related sequences. Alignment of CDR3 sequences to IMGT reference sequences was used to assign V, D and J gene segments. For a sequence to be retained, a match of at least six nucleotides was required to both a V gene segment and a J gene segment. Rearrangements were called productive when the CDR3 lacked stop codons and stayed in frame with V and J; all others were non-productive. CDR3 was defined by IMGT convention, running from the second conserved V-encoded cysteine to the conserved J-encoded phenylalanine. The earlier analysis of about 620 of the donors excluded sequences that lacked an unambiguous match to a single V gene segment. An earlier analysis of over 450 of the donors classified V segments as functional when productive rearrangements were above 56.7% and as segregating when the standard deviation between donors was above 5%. A statistical classification framework was built for diagnosing cytomegalovirus status from the catalog of TCR beta chain sequences. In a later analysis, V and J genes were assigned by comparing TCR nucleotide sequences against IMGT/GENE-DB human TR gene sequences. Using the TCRdist pipeline, a later analysis assigned CDR3 sequences along with most-parsimonious VDJ recombination scenarios. In a later analysis, each TCR beta chain was defined by its CDR3 amino acid sequence together with its V-gene family, and reads without a unique V-gene family were excluded. To address suspected cross-contamination and a sequencing artifact, a later analysis removed several hundred highly shared, low-generation-probability nucleotide sequences. In a later analysis, a clonal expansion index was calculated for each public chain from normalized within-repertoire ranks of inferred template counts. In a later analysis, generation probabilities were computed with a VDJ recombination model fitted to out-of-frame rearrangements, and the resulting probabilities were checked against IGoR. Hypergeometric tests were used in a later analysis to score TCR-TCR, TCR-HLA and TCR-CMV co-occurrence, with a repertoire-size bias correction applied to the TCR pairs. To estimate false discovery rates, a later analysis permuted the HLA or CMV assignments 20 times. In a later analysis, co-occurring TCRs were grouped with DBSCAN, and TCRdist sequence similarity was added when clustering was performed within HLA-allele-positive subsets. Repertoires with fewer than 30,000 or more than 120,000 public chains were left out of co-occurrence clustering, as were a handful of repertoires with anomalous nucleotide sharing. TCRdb limited this immuneACCESS table to in-frame rearrangements with V and J called. A share of clones is missing; checked studies link under half to unresolved V genes, and the rest is unexplained. V and J calls and clone size are as listed in that table; D and trimming were resolved from the DNA. In this sample the table shows roughly 110,000 clones, over 60% of which occur a single time. Of the sample, 4.2% is held by the ten largest clones.

This sequence was found in a male donor in good health and CMV-seronegative. The V and J segments used are TRBV29-1 and TRBJ2-5; TRBD1 matches 11 bases in the middle. Sequenced sample: PBMCs. CDR3 protein: CSVGDRGGTQYF. The DNA sequence follows: TGCAGCGTAGGGGACAGGGGGGGGACCCAGTACTTC. When the CDR3 is completed using the reference TRBV29-1 and TRBJ2-5 genes on either side, the full variable domain is SAVISQKPSRDICQRGTSLTIQCQVDSQVTMMFWYRQQPGQSLTLIATANQGSEATYESGFVIDKFPISRPNLTFSTLTVSNMSPEDSSIYLCSVGDRGGTQYFGPGTRLLVL.